This T cell receptor beta chain was sequenced in a study of blood T cell repertoires in COVID-19. Study-wide background: COVID-19 samples collected from the United States, Italy and Spain covered acute and convalescent phases.

The data were produced by immunoSEQ multiplex PCR, yet TCRdb's version contains in-frame clones alone and is incomplete. The profile shows a few hundred thousand clones, around 91% of them singletons. This CDR3 comprises 13 residues. V gave up 6 bases and J gave up 2 bases, with 11 bases separating them. Per the germline V gene, CDR1 is ENHRY and CDR2 is SYGVKD. The participants were between roughly 18 and 89 years old and came from some 23 US areas. The genes are TRBV10-3 and TRBJ2-7; possible D gene TRBD2, 5 bases. This receptor was obtained from a man under 40 who had been exposed to COVID-19. The material sequenced was PBMCs or T cells enriched from blood (not recorded which). The CDR3 coding sequence is TGTGCCATCAGAGATTCCGGGGCCTACGAGCAGTACTTC. Its translation: CAIRDSGAYEQYF.